A single sample gave rise to the 5 T cell receptor beta chains below, sequenced in a study of shared clonotypes between healthy human individuals. The table came from immunoSEQ multiplex PCR; TCRdb's copy has only in-frame clones and leaves some out. The sample lists 2 million or so clones; 85% to 95% were seen once. Positively selected for CCR7, the CD45RO-negative cells used as naive CD8 cells excluded terminally differentiated effector memory CD45RA+ cells. The specimen sequenced was naive CD8+ T cells sorted from blood. All receptors derive from a young man in good health.

J is TRBJ2-7 and V is TRBV4-1; TRBD1 matches at 9 bases. This CDR3 is built from 15 residues. Germline CDR1 reads MGHRA; CDR2 reads YSYEKL. J gave up 6 bases and V 0 bases, and 6 bases lay outside the gene matches. Here the CDR3 DNA reads TGCGCCAGCAGCCAAGATGGACAGGGGTTGTTCGAGCAGTACTTC. It is translated as CASSQDGQGLFEQYF.

This sequence joins TRBV5-4 and TRBJ2-7, with D perhaps TRBD1 (6 bases). This CDR3 has 15 residues. Trimming took off 3 bases at V and 6 bases at J, with 19 bases between the two ends. Germline CDR1 reads SGHNT; CDR2 reads YYREEE (reference sequence). For the CDR3, the DNA is TGTGCCAGCAGCTCTGACAGGAACCACCAGTTCGAGCAGTACTTC. The encoded protein is CASSSDRNHQFEQYF.

The chain links TRBV30 to TRBJ2-7; 7 nucleotides agree with TRBD1. The germline gives CDR1 GTSNPN, CDR2 SVGIG (reference sequence). The length of the CDR3 is 13 residues. Trimming removed 3 bases from V and 6 bases from J; junction bases left unmatched: 8. CDR3 sequence (DNA): TGTGCCTGGAGCCCGACACAGGGGAGCGAGCAGTACTTC. Encoded protein: CAWSPTQGSEQYF.

For the CDR3, the DNA is TGTGCCAGCAGCTTCATGCAGGGTACCTTCACTGAAGCTTTCTTT. It specifies CASSFMQGTFTEAFF. This rearrangement joins TRBV7-9 to TRBJ1-1; possibly TRBD1 for D (5 bases). Germline assignment: CDR1 SEHNR and CDR2 FQNEAQ (reference sequence). The CDR3 extends over 15 amino acids. V was shortened by 3 bases and J by 4 bases, with 15 bases between the two germline ends.

The rearrangement links TRBV28 to TRBJ2-2, with D perhaps matching TRBD1 or TRBD2 (6 bases each). This CDR3 is 16 amino acids long. Germline CDR1 and CDR2: MDHEN and SYDVKM. With 7 bases removed from V and 5 bases from J, the gap between germline ends came to 20 bases. CDR3 in amino acids: CASTMTPTGRTGELFF. As DNA, the CDR3 is TGTGCCAGCACCATGACCCCCACAGGGAGGACCGGGGAGCTGTTTTTT.